The 32 T cell receptor beta chains below all came from one sample that was sequenced in a study of T cells in Graves' hyperthyroidism and ophthalmopathy. TCR beta CDR3 regions were amplified from RNA. Researchers ran a first-round RT-PCR on the TCR CDR3 using the HTBI primer set. TCRdb used MiXCR to reprocess the multiplex PCR reads, holding one entry per CDR3 protein. The table lists about 350,000 distinct CDR3 sequences, less than 20% of them singletons. Sample: blood. These receptors came from a middle-aged woman with Graves' ophthalmopathy.

This clonotype has ten or more counts. The chain uses TRBV6-1 and TRBJ2-3; the D gene is possibly TRBD1 (5 bases). Trimming left V 2 bases short and J 0 bases short, with 12 bases between. CDR3 length: 16 amino acids. Germline CDR1 reads MNHNS; CDR2 reads SASEGT. The CDR3 DNA reads TGTGCCAGCAGTGAATGGCAGGGTGGGAGCACAGATACGCAGTATTTT. Protein product: CASSEWQGGSTDTQYF.

This clonotype was counted ten times or more. Here the CDR3 DNA reads TGTGCCACCACAGATAACTATGGCTACACCTTC. It specifies CATTDNYGYTF. The chain carries TRBV6-1 and TRBJ1-2; D unclear. This CDR3 region has 11 residues. The germline V and J ends were trimmed by 10 bases and 1 base, with 7 bases remaining between them. Per the germline V gene, CDR1 is MNHNS and CDR2 is SASEGT.

The sample holds a few counts of this clonotype. The V call is TRBV3-1, the J call TRBJ1-1; weak D call: TRBD1 (5 bases). CDR3 length equals 14 residues. V shed 1 base and J shed 4 bases, with 10 bases lying between them. CDR1 and CDR2 from the germline V gene are LGHDT and YNNKEL (reference sequence). The CDR3 nucleotides read TGTGCCAGCAGCCAAGGAGGGGTCCCCACTGAAGCTTTCTTT. This translates into CASSQGGVPTEAFF.

The V call is TRBV6-2 or TRBV6-3, the J call TRBJ1-6, with D uncertain. The V gene lost 7 bases and the J gene lost 4 bases, with 11 bases spanning the gap. The CDR3 is made up of 14 amino acids. Looked up from germline, CDR1 is MNHEY and CDR2 is SVGEGT. This CDR3 is CASTGRLYNSPLHF. CDR3 DNA sequence: TGTGCCAGCACCGGACGTTTATATAATTCACCCCTCCACTTT.

This clonotype appeared many times. The chain carries TRBV2 and TRBJ2-7, with 9 bases matching TRBD1. The trim removed 8 bases at V and 0 bases at J, leaving 5 bases unmatched. CDR1 is SNHLY, CDR2 FYNNEI, per germline. This CDR3 region has 14 residues. The CDR3 reads CASGRTGASYEQYF. The CDR3 DNA follows: TGTGCCAGCGGTAGGACAGGGGCCTCCTACGAGCAGTACTTC.

This clonotype was detected only a few times. A read error may be the cause here, since a much bigger clone is one base away. The chain is built from TRBV5-1 and TRBJ1-1, with unresolved D. CDR1 is SGHRS, CDR2 YFSETQ, per germline. This CDR3 spans 16 amino acids. The CDR3 DNA sequence: TGCGCCGGCAGCTTGGCAGAGTTGTCCCAGTCCACTGAAGCTTTCTTT. It specifies CAGSLAELSQSTEAFF.

In its sample, this clonotype was seen many times. The chain carries TRBV9 and TRBJ2-3; TRBD2 aligns across 11 bases. The V gene's germline CDR1 is SGDLS and CDR2 YYNGEE. The length of the CDR3 is 17 residues. The trim removed 4 bases at V and 3 bases at J, leaving 10 bases unmatched. The CDR3 bases are TGTGCCAGCAGCCGCCAGCCGGGACTAGCGGCAACAGATACGCAGTATTTT. Encoded protein: CASSRQPGLAATDTQYF.

The chain links TRBV2 to TRBJ2-2; no firm D call. Germline values: CDR1 SNHLY, CDR2 FYNNEI. This CDR3 comprises 15 residues. V was cut by 2 bases and J by 6 bases, with 13 bases left in between. This chain's CDR3 is CASSESPTASGELFF. The CDR3 DNA reads TGTGCCAGCAGTGAAAGCCCCACTGCATCCGGGGAGCTGTTTTTT.

This clonotype has ten or more counts. CDR3 residues: CSARRQESSYEQYF. CDR3 bases: TGCAGTGCCCGACGACAGGAAAGCTCCTACGAGCAGTACTTC. V is TRBV20-1 and J is TRBJ2-7, with D maybe TRBD1 (6 bases). CDR3 length equals 14 residues. In germline, CDR1 is DFQATT, CDR2 SNEGSKA (reference sequence). V was shortened by 6 bases and J by 0 bases, with 15 bases between the two germline ends.

The V and J genes are TRBV6-2 or TRBV6-3 and TRBJ1-1; D is perhaps TRBD1 (6 bases). CDR3 length equals 20 residues. V was clipped by 2 bases and J by 3 bases, with 28 bases between them. The germline V gene has CDR1 MNHEY and CDR2 SVGEGT. This chain's CDR3 is CASSYPRGQLQGLRDTEAFF. Here the CDR3 DNA reads TGTGCCAGCAGTTACCCAAGAGGCCAATTACAGGGACTAAGAGACACTGAAGCTTTCTTT.

This sequence joins TRBV7-3 and TRBJ2-5, with TRBD2 identical over 14 bases. Germline trimming cut 5 bases from V and 7 bases from J; bases unmatched to any gene: 6. There are 15 residues in the CDR3. Per germline, CDR1 SGHTA and CDR2 FQGTGA. CDR3 sequence (DNA): TGTGCCAGCAGCCAGACTAGCGGGAGGGGAGTGACCCAGTACTTC. This codes for CASSQTSGRGVTQYF.

This clonotype was picked up many times. This chain connects TRBV27 to TRBJ2-7, with 8 bases identical to TRBD1. CDR1 and CDR2 (germline): MNHEY, SMNVEV (reference sequence). The CDR3 is 13 amino acids. Trimming removed 3 bases from V and 4 bases from J; junction bases left unmatched: 2. CDR3 loop: CASSFRQGYEQYF. The CDR3 bases are TGTGCCAGCAGTTTCCGACAGGGGTACGAGCAGTACTTC.

This clonotype was detected ten times or more. The V call is TRBV28, the J call TRBJ2-7; no clear D gene. Per the germline V gene, CDR1 is MDHEN and CDR2 is SYDVKM. CDR3 size: 13 residues. Deletions cut 6 bases from V and 2 bases from J, with 11 bases between. The CDR3 bases are TGTGCCAGCAGCCTGGGCATAGCCTACGAGCAGTACTTC. Translating gives CASSLGIAYEQYF.

This clonotype has a handful of counts. One end of the junction is discordant with germline, which a read error may explain. The V call is TRBV6-1, the J call TRBJ2-7, with D perhaps TRBD1 (6 bases). Germline CDR1 reads MNHNS; CDR2 reads SASEGT. The CDR3 totals 13 residues. The CDR3 DNA follows: TGTGCCAGCAGTGTCGGACAGTTCTACGAGCAGTCCTTC. It specifies CASSVGQFYEQSF.

Points on this clonotype: Mismatch with germline at one junction end may stem from a read error. This rearrangement joins TRBV6-2 or TRBV6-3 to TRBJ2-7; possibly TRBD2 for D (5 bases). The CDR3 covers 11 residues. Germline-derived CDR1 and CDR2 are MNHEY and SVGEGT. The CDR3 coding sequence is TGTGCCATCAGCCCGGGAAACGAGCAGTGCTTC. This codes for CAISPGNEQCF.

The table lists this clonotype with many counts. In DNA form, the CDR3 reads TGTGCCAGCAGTAGGATTACCGGGGAGCTGTTTTTT. It translates to CASSRITGELFF. The J gene is TRBJ2-2, the V gene TRBV11-2; D call uncertain. The CDR3 runs to 12 residues. Per germline, CDR1 SGHAT and CDR2 FQNNGV. The V end lost 6 bases, the J end lost 5 bases, and 7 bases lay between the germline ends.

The rearrangement uses TRBV12-3 or TRBV12-4 and TRBJ1-5; possibly TRBD1 for D (5 bases). CDR3 length equals 14 residues. Trimming pared 2 bases from V and 6 bases from J, leaving 11 bases between. CDR3 sequence reads: CASSLSPRGQPQHF. The CDR3 nucleotides read TGTGCCAGCAGTTTATCACCAAGGGGTCAGCCCCAGCATTTT.

This clonotype has only a few counts. The chain has TRBV28 and TRBJ2-5; no clear D gene. CDR3 length: 15 residues. V was pared by 5 bases and J by 9 bases, with 22 bases between. Per germline, CDR1 MDHEN and CDR2 SYDVKM. The CDR3 loop reads CASSVYHSTRTAQYF. The CDR3 DNA reads as TGTGCCAGCAGTGTCTATCACTCCACCCGAACGGCCCAGTACTTC.

V gene TRBV7-3 combines with J gene TRBJ2-6; D remains unclear. The V gene's germline CDR1 is SGHTA and CDR2 FQGTGA. The CDR3 has 13 residues. V lost 5 bases, J lost 4 bases, and 6 bases lay in between. CDR3 bases: TGTGCCAGCAGCCCCCGCGGGGCCAACGTCCTGACTTTC. Encoded protein: CASSPRGANVLTF.

This clonotype was recorded at least ten times. The V gene is TRBV6-2 or TRBV6-3, the J gene TRBJ1-5, with D hard to call. Trimming stripped 8 bases from V and 2 bases from J, with 13 bases between. This CDR3 is built from 14 residues. Germline V CDR1 and CDR2: MNHEY, SVGEGT. CDR3 DNA sequence: TGTGCCAGCGCACTCACTAGCGGCAATCAGCCCCAGCATTTT. Its translation is CASALTSGNQPQHF.

Ten or more counts support this clonotype. This CDR3 is CASSLESGQYEQYF. CDR3 nucleotides: TGTGCCAGCAGCTTAGAATCGGGACAGTACGAGCAGTACTTC. This chain joins TRBV11-2 and TRBJ2-7, with 7 bases lining up with TRBD1. Losses at the gene ends were 0 bases for V and 4 bases for J; bases not matched to a gene: 3. CDR1 SGHAT and CDR2 FQNNGV come from the germline V gene. The CDR3 loop spans 14 amino acids.

This clonotype was recorded at least ten times. V and J are TRBV30 and TRBJ2-7, with 11 bases matching TRBD1. Germline CDR1 is GTSNPN and CDR2 is SVGIG (reference sequence). The CDR3 covers 15 residues. The ends lost 2 bases at V and 2 bases at J; junction bases unmatched: 5. CDR3 residues: CAWSSPGQGAYEQYF. CDR3 coding DNA: TGTGCCTGGAGTTCCCCGGGACAGGGGGCCTACGAGCAGTACTTC.

At least ten counts were recorded for this clonotype. The rearrangement links TRBV28 to TRBJ2-7; D not certain. This CDR3 has 13 residues. Trimming stripped 9 bases from V and 4 bases from J, with 16 bases between. CDR1 is MDHEN, CDR2 SYDVKM, per germline. CDR3 coding DNA: TGTGCCAGTTTTAGCCCCAAGACATACGAGCAGTACTTC. Protein sequence: CASFSPKTYEQYF.

This clonotype was detected many times. The V gene is TRBV11-2, the J gene TRBJ1-5; D remains ambiguous. The CDR3 sequence is 13 residues long. Trimming pared 4 bases from V and 7 bases from J, leaving 11 bases between. Germline V CDR1 and CDR2: SGHAT, FQNNGV. CDR3 protein: CASSYGPQQPQHF. CDR3 nucleotide sequence: TGTGCCAGCAGCTATGGTCCGCAGCAGCCCCAGCATTTT.

Ten or more counts support this clonotype. The rearrangement uses TRBV5-5 and TRBJ1-2; D is perhaps TRBD1 (6 bases). The CDR3 is made up of 15 amino acids. Per the germline V gene, CDR1 is SGHKS and CDR2 is YYEKEE (reference sequence). Trimming pared 0 bases from V and 11 bases from J, leaving 20 bases between. The CDR3 DNA reads as TGTGCCAGCAGCTTGGAGCCGACTAACAGGGAATTTTACACCTTC. It yields the protein CASSLEPTNREFYTF. The entire variable domain, with the rest obtained from reference TRBV5-5 and TRBJ1-2, is as follows: DAGVTQSPTHLIKTRGQQVTLRCSPISGHKSVSWYQQVLGQGPQFIFQYYEKEERGRGNFPDRFSARQFPNYSSELNVNALLLGDSALYLCASSLEPTNREFYTFGSGTRLTVV.

The J gene is TRBJ1-1, the V gene TRBV12-3 or TRBV12-4, with 7 bases lining up with TRBD1. Trimming at V came to 5 bases and at J to 9 bases, leaving 15 bases not matched to a gene. This CDR3 contains 15 residues. The CDR3 protein is CASSMTGWDGKKAFF. CDR3 DNA: TGTGCCAGCAGTATGACAGGGTGGGACGGTAAAAAAGCTTTCTTT.

In this sample, this clonotype turned up many times. The chain combines TRBV30 with TRBJ2-7; weak D call: TRBD2 (6 bases). Trimming removed 2 bases from V and 8 bases from J, with 25 bases in between. The CDR3 extends over 16 amino acids. Germline CDR1 is GTSNPN and CDR2 is SVGIG (reference sequence). The CDR3 loop reads CAWSPLKPGTSPQQYF. The CDR3 DNA reads TGTGCCTGGAGTCCCCTTAAACCGGGGACTTCCCCCCAGCAGTACTTC.

This clonotype was seen ten or more times. The chain uses TRBV14 and TRBJ1-3, with D hard to call. The CDR3 loop spans 16 amino acids. The germline gives CDR1 SGHDN, CDR2 FVKESK. The V end was cut by 0 bases, the J end by 0 bases, with 9 bases between. CDR3 DNA sequence: TGTGCCAGCAGCCAAGAGTGGGTCTCCTCTGGAAACACCATATATTTT. Amino acid sequence: CASSQEWVSSGNTIYF. Combining the CDR3 with reference TRBV14 and TRBJ1-3 gives the whole variable domain EAGVTQFPSHSVIEKGQTVTLRCDPISGHDNLYWYRRVMGKEIKFLLHFVKESKQDESGMPNNRFLAERTGGTYSTLKVQPAELEDSGVYFCASSQEWVSSGNTIYFGEGSWLTVV.

This clonotype was observed a handful of times. V gene TRBV5-5 combines with J gene TRBJ2-2, with 7 bases aligning to TRBD2. Trimming took 0 bases from V and 1 from J; bases not matched to a gene: 3. The CDR3 consists of 16 residues. The germline CDR1 and CDR2 sequences are SGHKS and YYEKEE (reference sequence). Here the CDR3 DNA reads TGTGCCAGCAGCTTGGGGGGGGGTATGAACACCGGGGAGCTGTTTTTT. It specifies CASSLGGGMNTGELFF.

At least ten counts were recorded for this clonotype. The J gene is TRBJ1-2, the V gene TRBV7-9; D not certain. CDR3 length: 14 amino acids. V was pared by 11 bases and J by 4 bases, with 20 bases between. The germline CDR1 and CDR2 sequences are SEHNR and FQNEAQ (reference sequence). The chain's CDR3 is CAGGTLKRSYGYTF. The DNA for the CDR3 is TGTGCCGGAGGAACCCTTAAACGGAGCTATGGCTACACCTTC.

The sample holds many counts of this clonotype. The V gene is TRBV19, the J gene TRBJ1-5; the D gene is possibly TRBD1 (6 bases). This CDR3 comprises 13 residues. The ends were cut back, 9 bases at V and 5 bases at J, with 14 bases in the middle. Germline V gene data show CDR1 as LNHDA and CDR2 as SQIVND (reference sequence). This CDR3 reads CASSQGSHQPQHF. The DNA for the CDR3 is TGTGCCAGCTCACAGGGTAGTCATCAGCCCCAGCATTTT.

The table lists this clonotype with many counts. The V and J genes are TRBV28 and TRBJ2-7; TRBD1 matches at 8 bases. The CDR3 covers 14 residues. V was clipped by 8 bases and J by 2 bases; unmatched bases: 8. Germline CDR1 and CDR2: MDHEN and SYDVKM. The CDR3 DNA reads TGTGCCAGCCAGCCCCCGGGACAGGCCTACGAGCAGTACTTC. It is translated as CASQPPGQAYEQYF.